The subject of this entry is one T cell receptor beta chain. The entry originates in a study of blood T cell repertoires in COVID-19. Study information: Samples came from the United States, Italy and Spain, spanning acute and convalescent COVID-19. T cells, B-cell-depleted T cells, or PBMCs supplied cDNA or gDNA.

V was pared by 2 bases and J by 1 base, with 6 bases of the junction left unmatched. The CDR3 totals 17 residues. CDR1 and CDR2 (germline): LGHNT, FRNRAP. Methods used by the authors: Estimation of nucleated cell counts was performed using reference gene primer amplification. Only in-frame clones appear in the TCRdb table, and some are missing; sequencing was by immunoSEQ multiplex PCR. V and J calls and clone size are copied from that table; D and trimming were computed from the DNA. In the table there are about 190,000 clones, under 80% of which are singletons. Participant-reported clinical history was the basis for cohort assignment.

The sample taken for sequencing was PBMCs or T cells enriched from blood (not recorded which). The chain carries TRBV12-5 and TRBJ1-1; 11 positions match TRBD1. This receptor was obtained from a woman aged 50 to 60 with acute COVID-19. The CDR3 region has the DNA TGTGCTAGTGGTTTGATACGGGACAGGGGGACGAACACTGAAGCTTTCTTT. Its translation is CASGLIRDRGTNTEAFF.